This entry features one T cell receptor (beta chain) sequence. V gave up 5 bases and J gave up 1 base, with 18 bases separating them. The CDR3 has 16 residues. Germline values: CDR1 MDHEN, CDR2 SYDVKM. Repertoires were generated with immunoSEQ multiplex PCR, while TCRdb's copy carries only in-frame clones and drops some. This table has 200,000 to 250,000 clones, 85% to 90% appearing once. These data belong to a study of blood T cell repertoires in COVID-19. This receptor was taken from a woman aged 55-70 years with acute or convalescent COVID-19. This rearrangement joins TRBV28 to TRBJ2-7; D uncertain. Sequenced material: peripheral blood. CDR3 sequence: CASSDAVWPISYEQYF. The DNA of the CDR3 is TGTGCCAGCAGTGATGCGGTTTGGCCCATATCCTACGAGCAGTACTTC.